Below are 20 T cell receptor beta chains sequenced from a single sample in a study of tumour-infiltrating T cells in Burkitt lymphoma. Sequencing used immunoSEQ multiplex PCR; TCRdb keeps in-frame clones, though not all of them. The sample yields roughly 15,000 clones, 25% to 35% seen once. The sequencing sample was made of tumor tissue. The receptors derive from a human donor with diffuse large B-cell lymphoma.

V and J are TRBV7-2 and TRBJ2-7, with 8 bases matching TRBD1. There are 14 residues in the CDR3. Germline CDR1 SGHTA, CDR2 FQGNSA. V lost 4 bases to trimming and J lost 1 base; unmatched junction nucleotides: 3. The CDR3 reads CASSSGQGSYEQYF. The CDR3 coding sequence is TGTGCCAGCAGCTCCGGACAGGGTTCCTACGAGCAGTACTTC. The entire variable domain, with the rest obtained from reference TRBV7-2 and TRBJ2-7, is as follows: GAGVSQSPSNKVTEKGKDVELRCDPISGHTALYWYRQSLGQGLEFLIYFQGNSAPDKSGLPSDRFSAERTGGSVSTLTIQRTQQEDSAVYLCASSSGQGSYEQYFGPGTRLTVT.

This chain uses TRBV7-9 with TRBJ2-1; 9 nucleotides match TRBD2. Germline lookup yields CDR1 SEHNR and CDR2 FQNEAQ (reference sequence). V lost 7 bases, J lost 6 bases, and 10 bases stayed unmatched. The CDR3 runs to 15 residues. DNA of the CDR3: TGTGCCAGCAACTCGGGACTAGCCCTTCTCAATGAGCAGTTCTTC. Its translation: CASNSGLALLNEQFF. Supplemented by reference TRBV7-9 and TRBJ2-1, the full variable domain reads DTGVSQNPRHKITKRGQNVTFRCDPISEHNRLYWYRQTLGQGPEFLTYFQNEAQLEKSRLLSDRFSAERPKGSFSTLEIQRTEQGDSAMYLCASNSGLALLNEQFFGPGTRLTVL.

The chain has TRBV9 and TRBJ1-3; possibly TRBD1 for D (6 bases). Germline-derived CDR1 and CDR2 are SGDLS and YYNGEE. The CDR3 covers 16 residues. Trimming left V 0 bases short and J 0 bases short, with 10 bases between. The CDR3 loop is CASSVEADSSGNTIYF. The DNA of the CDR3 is TGTGCCAGCAGCGTAGAAGCGGACAGCTCTGGAAACACCATATATTTT.

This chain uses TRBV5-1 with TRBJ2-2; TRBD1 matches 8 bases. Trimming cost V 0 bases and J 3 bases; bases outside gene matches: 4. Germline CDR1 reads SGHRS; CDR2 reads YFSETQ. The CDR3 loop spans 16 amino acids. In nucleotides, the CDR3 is TGCGCCAGCAGCTTGGGACAGGGGTTAGACACCGGGGAGCTGTTTTTT. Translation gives CASSLGQGLDTGELFF.

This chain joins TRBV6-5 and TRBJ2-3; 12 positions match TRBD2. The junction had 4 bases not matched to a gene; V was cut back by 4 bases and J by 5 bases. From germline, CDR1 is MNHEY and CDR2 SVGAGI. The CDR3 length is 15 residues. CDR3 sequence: CASSLTSGSIDTQYF. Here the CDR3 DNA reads TGTGCCAGCAGTTTGACTAGCGGGAGTATAGATACGCAGTATTTT.

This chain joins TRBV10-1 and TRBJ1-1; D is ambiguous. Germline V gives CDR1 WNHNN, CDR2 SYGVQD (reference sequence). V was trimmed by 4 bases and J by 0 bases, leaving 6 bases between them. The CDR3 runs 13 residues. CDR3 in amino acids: CASSGGMNTEAFF. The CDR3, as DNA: TGCGCCAGCAGTGGGGGAATGAACACTGAAGCTTTCTTT.

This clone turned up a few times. CDR3 in amino acids: CAWERRETQYF. CDR3 nucleotide sequence: TGTGCCTGGGAGAGGAGAGAGACCCAGTACTTC. The V and J genes are TRBV30 and TRBJ2-5, with no clear D. The CDR3 contains 11 residues. Trimming shortened V by 5 bases and J by 4 bases, and 8 bases separated the two germline ends. CDR1 is GTSNPN and CDR2 is SVGIG in the germline V gene (reference sequence).

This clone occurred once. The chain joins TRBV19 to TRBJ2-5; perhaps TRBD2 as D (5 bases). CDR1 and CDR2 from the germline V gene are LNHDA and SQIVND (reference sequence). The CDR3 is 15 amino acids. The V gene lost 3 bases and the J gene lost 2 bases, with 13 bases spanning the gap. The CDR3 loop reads CASSILASPQETQYF. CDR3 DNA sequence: TGTGCCAGTAGTATTCTCGCTAGCCCGCAAGAGACCCAGTACTTC.

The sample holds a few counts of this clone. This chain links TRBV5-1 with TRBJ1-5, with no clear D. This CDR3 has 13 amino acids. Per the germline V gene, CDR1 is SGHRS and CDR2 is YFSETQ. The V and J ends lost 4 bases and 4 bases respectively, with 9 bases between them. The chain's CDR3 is CASSPDLNQPQHF. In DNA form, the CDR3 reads TGCGCCAGCAGCCCGGACTTGAATCAGCCCCAGCATTTT.

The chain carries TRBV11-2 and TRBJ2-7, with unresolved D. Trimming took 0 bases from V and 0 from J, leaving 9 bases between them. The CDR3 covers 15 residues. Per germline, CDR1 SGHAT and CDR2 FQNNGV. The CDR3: CASSLESGSSYEQYF. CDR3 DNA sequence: TGTGCCAGCAGCTTAGAAAGTGGCAGCTCCTACGAGCAGTACTTC.

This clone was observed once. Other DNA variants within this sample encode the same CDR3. The CDR3 DNA reads as TGCAGCGCCGCACTAGCTGGAGACGAGCAGTACTTC. Amino acids: CSAALAGDEQYF. The chain recombines TRBV29-1 with TRBJ2-7; the D gene is possibly TRBD2 (6 bases). Germline lookup yields CDR1 SQVTM and CDR2 ANQGSEA. The CDR3 consists of 12 residues. Trimming cost V 7 bases and J 5 bases, with 15 bases left between them.

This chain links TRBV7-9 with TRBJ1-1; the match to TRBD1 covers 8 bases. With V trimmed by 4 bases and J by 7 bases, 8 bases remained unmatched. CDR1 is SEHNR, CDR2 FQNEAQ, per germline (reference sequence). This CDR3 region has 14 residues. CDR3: CASSSEDRAIEAFF. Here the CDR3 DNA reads TGTGCCAGCAGCTCAGAGGACAGGGCCATTGAAGCTTTCTTT.

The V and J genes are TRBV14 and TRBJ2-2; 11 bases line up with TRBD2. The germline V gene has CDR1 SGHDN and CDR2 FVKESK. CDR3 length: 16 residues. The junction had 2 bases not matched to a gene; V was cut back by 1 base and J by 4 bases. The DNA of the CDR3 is TGTGCCAGCAGCCAAGTAGCGGGAGGGCTCACCGGGGAGCTGTTTTTT. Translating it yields CASSQVAGGLTGELFF.

CDR3 protein: CASSVEWGQGFEKLFF. As DNA, the CDR3 is TGTGCCAGCAGCGTGGAATGGGGACAGGGCTTTGAAAAACTGTTTTTT. V and J are TRBV5-5 and TRBJ1-4; 9 bases are a match to TRBD1. V lost 4 bases, J lost 7 bases, and 11 bases stayed unmatched. CDR1 is SGHKS and CDR2 is YYEKEE in the germline V gene (reference sequence). CDR3 length equals 16 residues.

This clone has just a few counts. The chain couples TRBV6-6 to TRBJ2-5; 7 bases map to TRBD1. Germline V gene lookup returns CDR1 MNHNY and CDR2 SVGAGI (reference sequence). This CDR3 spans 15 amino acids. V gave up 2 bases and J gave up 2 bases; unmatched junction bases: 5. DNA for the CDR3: TGTGCCAGCAGTTACGGTCAGGGGGTGCAAGAGACCCAGTACTTC. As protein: CASSYGQGVQETQYF.

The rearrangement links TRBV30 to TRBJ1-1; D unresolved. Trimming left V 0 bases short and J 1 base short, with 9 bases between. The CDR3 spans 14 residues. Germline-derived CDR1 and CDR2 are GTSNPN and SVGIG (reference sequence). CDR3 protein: CAWSVTSRNTEAFF. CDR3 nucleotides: TGTGCCTGGAGTGTAACCAGCCGGAACACTGAAGCTTTCTTT.

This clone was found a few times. The CDR3 is CASSQDTGDNYGYTF. CDR3 coding DNA: TGCGCCAGCAGCCAAGATACGGGGGACAACTATGGCTACACCTTC. The gene calls are TRBV4-1 and TRBJ1-2, with a tentative D call TRBD1 (5 bases). Germline assignment: CDR1 MGHRA and CDR2 YSYEKL. CDR3 length: 15 residues. Trimming took off 0 bases at V and 2 bases at J, with 10 bases between the two ends.

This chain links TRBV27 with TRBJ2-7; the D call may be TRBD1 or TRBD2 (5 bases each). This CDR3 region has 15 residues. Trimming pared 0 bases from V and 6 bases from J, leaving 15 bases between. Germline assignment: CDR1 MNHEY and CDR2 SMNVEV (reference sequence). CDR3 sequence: CASSLSPGRASEQYF. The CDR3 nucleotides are TGTGCCAGCAGTTTATCGCCGGGACGGGCTTCCGAGCAGTACTTC.

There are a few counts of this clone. The CDR3: CASNLKARRTGGSSETQYF. The CDR3 DNA reads TGTGCCAGCAATCTAAAAGCCCGCCGGACAGGAGGGTCCTCAGAGACCCAGTACTTC. V and J are TRBV2 and TRBJ2-5; a weak D match, TRBD1 (7 bases). Per the germline V gene, CDR1 is SNHLY and CDR2 is FYNNEI. There are 19 residues in the CDR3. V was shortened by 7 bases and J by 4 bases, with 31 bases between the two germline ends. The whole variable domain, remainder taken from reference TRBV2 and TRBJ2-5, is EPEVTQTPSHQVTQMGQEVILRCVPISNHLYFYWYRQILGQKVEFLVSFYNNEISEKSEIFDDQFSVERPDGSNFTLKIRSTKLEDSAMYFCASNLKARRTGGSSETQYFGPGTRLLVL.

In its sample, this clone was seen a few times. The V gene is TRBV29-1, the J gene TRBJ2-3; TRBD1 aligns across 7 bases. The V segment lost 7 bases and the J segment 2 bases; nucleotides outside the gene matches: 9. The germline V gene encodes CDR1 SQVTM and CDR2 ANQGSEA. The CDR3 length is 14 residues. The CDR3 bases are TGCAGCGCTTTGGGGACAGTTGTCACAGATACGCAGTATTTT. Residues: CSALGTVVTDTQYF.